The clone carrying this TCR beta chain was seen a handful of times. These data originate in a study of blood T cell repertoires in COVID-19. Across the whole study: Acute-phase and convalescent COVID-19 samples originated in the United States, Italy and Spain. Sample material is recorded as cDNA or gDNA derived from T cells, B-cell-depleted T cells, or PBMCs.

Original processing notes: Reference gene primer amplification yielded estimated nucleated cell counts. Measured with immunoSEQ multiplex PCR; TCRdb has only the in-frame clones, and not every one. V and J calls plus clone size are reproduced from that table; the DNA served to infer D and trimming. Of about 220,000 clones in the sample, 84% were seen once. Sequenced sample: peripheral blood. This clonotype was sampled from a man aged 25 to 40 with active or convalescent COVID-19.

Here the CDR3 reads CASSQDLGQSSSYF. The CDR3 DNA sequence: TGTGCCAGCAGCCAAGATCTAGGACAGAGTTCCTCGTATTTT. V gene TRBV3-1 (or the pseudogene TRBV3-2) combines with J gene TRBJ2-3; weak D call: TRBD1 (6 bases). The V and J ends lost 0 bases and 14 bases respectively, with 18 bases between them. Germline-derived CDR1 and CDR2 are LGHDT and YNNKEL (reference sequence). There are 14 residues in the CDR3.